This T cell receptor beta chain derives from a study of shared clonotypes between healthy human individuals. Sequenced by immunoSEQ multiplex PCR; TCRdb stores in-frame clones only, minus some. The table lists more than 550,000 clones, approximately 90% of them singletons. This clone occurred a few times. Naive CD8 populations comprised CD45RO-negative cells positively selected for CCR7, excluding terminally differentiated effector memory CD45RA+ cells. From germline, CDR1 is MNHEY and CDR2 SVGAGI. The CDR3 is made up of 13 amino acids. The V gene lost 6 bases and the J gene lost 7 bases, with 13 bases spanning the gap.

The source is a man aged 25-45 years in good health. The chain has TRBV6-5 and TRBJ2-1; D possibly uses TRBD1 or TRBD2 (7 bases each). Material for sequencing was naive CD8+ T cells sorted from blood. This chain's CDR3 is CASSQQGGNEQFF. The CDR3 DNA sequence: TGTGCCAGCAGCCAGCAGGGGGGGAATGAGCAGTTCTTC.